Listed here is a single T cell receptor (beta chain). No antigen is known for it. This sample was taken from a study of identifying expanded T cells in peripheral blood. CDR1 SGHDT and CDR2 YYEEEE come from the germline V gene. The CDR3 spans 15 residues. V was cut by 0 bases and J by 2 bases, with 12 bases left in between. Study-level points and caveats: Two-week clone count variance significantly increased as total template count grew. Technical replicates showed around 1.1 changed clones; approximately 2 weeks 15 to 20; four weeks 19.

Clones were sequenced by immunoSEQ multiplex PCR, and TCRdb holds only the in-frame ones, with some missing. The sample lists about 100,000 clones; almost 90% were seen once. Healthy donors had no documented immune events, such as infections, while sampled. The sequenced material came from blood. The receptor was isolated from a person aged 18-70 years in good health. This chain connects TRBV5-6 to TRBJ2-7; TRBD1 or TRBD2 may be the D gene (5 bases each). The CDR3 region is CASSLVGTEAYEQYF. CDR3 coding DNA: TGTGCCAGCAGCTTGGTTGGGACCGAAGCCTACGAGCAGTACTTC.